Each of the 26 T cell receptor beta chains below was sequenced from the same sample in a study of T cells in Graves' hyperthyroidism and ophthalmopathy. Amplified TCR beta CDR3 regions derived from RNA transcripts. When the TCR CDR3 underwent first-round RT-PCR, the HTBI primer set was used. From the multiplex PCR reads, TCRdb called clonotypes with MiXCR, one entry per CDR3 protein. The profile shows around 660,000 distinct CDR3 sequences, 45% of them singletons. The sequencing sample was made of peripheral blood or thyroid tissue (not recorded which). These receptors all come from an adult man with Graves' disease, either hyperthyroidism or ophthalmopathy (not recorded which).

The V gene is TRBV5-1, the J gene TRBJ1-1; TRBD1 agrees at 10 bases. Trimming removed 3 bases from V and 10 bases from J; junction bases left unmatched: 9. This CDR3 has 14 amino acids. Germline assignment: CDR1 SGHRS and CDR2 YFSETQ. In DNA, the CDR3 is TGCGCCAGCAGCTGGGGCGGCGACAGGGGGCTAGCTTTCTTT. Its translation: CASSWGGDRGLAFF.

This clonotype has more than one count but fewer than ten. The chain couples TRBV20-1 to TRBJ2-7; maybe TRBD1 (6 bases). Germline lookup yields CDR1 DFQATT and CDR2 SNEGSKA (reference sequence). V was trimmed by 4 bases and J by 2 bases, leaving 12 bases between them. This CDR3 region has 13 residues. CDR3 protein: CSATYRTAYEQYF. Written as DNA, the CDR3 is TGCAGTGCTACCTACCGGACAGCCTACGAGCAGTACTTC.

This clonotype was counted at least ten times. The CDR3 spells CASSQTGTGNTIYF. The CDR3 DNA reads TGTGCCAGCAGCCAAACAGGGACCGGAAACACCATATATTTT. This rearrangement joins TRBV2 to TRBJ1-3, with D maybe TRBD1 (6 bases). V was clipped by 6 bases and J by 4 bases, with 13 bases between them. The CDR3 consists of 14 residues. Germline lookup yields CDR1 SNHLY and CDR2 FYNNEI.

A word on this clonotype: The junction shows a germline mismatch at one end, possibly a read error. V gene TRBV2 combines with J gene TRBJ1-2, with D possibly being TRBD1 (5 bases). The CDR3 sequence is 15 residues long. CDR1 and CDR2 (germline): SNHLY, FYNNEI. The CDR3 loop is CATSGLGTGGYGYTF. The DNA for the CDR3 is TGTGCCACCAGTGGTTTGGGGACCGGGGGATATGGCTACACCTTC.

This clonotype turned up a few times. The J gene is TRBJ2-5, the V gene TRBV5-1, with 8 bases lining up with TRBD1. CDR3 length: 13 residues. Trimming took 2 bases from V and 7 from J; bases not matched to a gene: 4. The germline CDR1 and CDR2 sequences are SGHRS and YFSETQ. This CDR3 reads CASSLGTGGTQYF. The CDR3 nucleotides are TGCGCCAGCAGCTTAGGGACAGGTGGGACCCAGTACTTC.

CDR3 residues: CASSLSQGGGPQYF. CDR3 bases: TGTGCCAGCAGCTTATCGCAGGGGGGAGGGCCCCAGTACTTC. The chain has TRBV7-2 and TRBJ2-5; D may match TRBD1 or TRBD2 (7 bases each). The germline V gene encodes CDR1 SGHTA and CDR2 FQGNSA. V was shortened by 2 bases and J by 9 bases, with 16 bases between the two germline ends. The CDR3 is made up of 14 amino acids.

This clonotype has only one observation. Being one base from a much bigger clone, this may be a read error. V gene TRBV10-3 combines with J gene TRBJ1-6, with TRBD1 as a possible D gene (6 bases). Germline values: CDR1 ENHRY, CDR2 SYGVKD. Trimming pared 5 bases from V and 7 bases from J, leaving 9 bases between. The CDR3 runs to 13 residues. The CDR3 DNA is TGTGCCATCAGTACAACAGGGAATTCACCCCTCCACTTT. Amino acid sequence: CAISTTGNSPLHF.

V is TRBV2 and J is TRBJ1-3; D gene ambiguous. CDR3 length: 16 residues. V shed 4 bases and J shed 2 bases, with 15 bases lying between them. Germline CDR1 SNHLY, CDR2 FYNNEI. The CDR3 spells CASSGGPAVTGNTIYF. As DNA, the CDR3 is TGTGCCAGCAGTGGGGGTCCTGCCGTTACTGGAAACACCATATATTTT.

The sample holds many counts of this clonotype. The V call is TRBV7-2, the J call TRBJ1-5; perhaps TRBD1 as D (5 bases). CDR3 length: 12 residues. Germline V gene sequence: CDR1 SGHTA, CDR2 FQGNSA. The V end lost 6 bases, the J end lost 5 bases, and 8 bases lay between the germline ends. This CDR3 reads CASSRGDQPQHF. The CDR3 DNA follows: TGTGCCAGCAGTAGGGGAGATCAGCCCCAGCATTTT.

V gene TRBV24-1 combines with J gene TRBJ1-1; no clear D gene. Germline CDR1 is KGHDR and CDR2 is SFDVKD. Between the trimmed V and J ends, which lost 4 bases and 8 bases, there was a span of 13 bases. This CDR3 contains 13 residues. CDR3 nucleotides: TGTGCCACCAGTGACCCACTAGCGGAGGAAGCTTTCTTT. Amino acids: CATSDPLAEEAFF.

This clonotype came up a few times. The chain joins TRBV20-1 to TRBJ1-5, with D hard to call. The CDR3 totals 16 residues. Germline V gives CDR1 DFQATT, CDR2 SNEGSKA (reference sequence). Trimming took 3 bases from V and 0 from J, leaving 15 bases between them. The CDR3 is CSARPLRRDSNQPQHF. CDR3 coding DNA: TGCAGTGCTAGGCCCCTTAGGCGAGATAGCAATCAGCCCCAGCATTTT.

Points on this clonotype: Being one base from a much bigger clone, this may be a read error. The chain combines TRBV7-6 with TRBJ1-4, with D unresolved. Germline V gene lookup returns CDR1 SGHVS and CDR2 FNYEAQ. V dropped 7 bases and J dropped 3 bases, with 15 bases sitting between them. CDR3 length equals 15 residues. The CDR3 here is CASNPGRRPNEKLFF. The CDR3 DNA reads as TGTGCCAGCAACCCCGGGAGGAGGCCTAATGAAAAACTGTTTTTT.

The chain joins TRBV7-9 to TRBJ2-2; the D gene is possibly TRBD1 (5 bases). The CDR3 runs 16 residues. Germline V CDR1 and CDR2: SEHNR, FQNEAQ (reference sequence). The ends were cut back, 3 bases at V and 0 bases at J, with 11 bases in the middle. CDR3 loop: CASSLRQSPNTGELFF. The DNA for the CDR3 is TGTGCCAGCAGCTTGCGACAGAGCCCGAACACCGGGGAGCTGTTTTTT.

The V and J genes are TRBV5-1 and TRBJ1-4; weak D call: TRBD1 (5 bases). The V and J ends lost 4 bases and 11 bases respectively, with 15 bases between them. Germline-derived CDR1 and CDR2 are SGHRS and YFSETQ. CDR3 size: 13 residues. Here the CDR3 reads CASSTEGREKLFF. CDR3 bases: TGCGCCAGCAGCACAGAGGGACGGGAGAAACTGTTTTTT.

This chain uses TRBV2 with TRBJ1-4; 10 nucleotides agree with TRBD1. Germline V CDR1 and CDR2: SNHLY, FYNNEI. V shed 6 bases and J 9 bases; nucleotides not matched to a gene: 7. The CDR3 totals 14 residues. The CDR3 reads CASSSGTGVKKLFF. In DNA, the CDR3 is TGTGCCAGCAGCTCCGGGACAGGGGTAAAAAAACTGTTTTTT.

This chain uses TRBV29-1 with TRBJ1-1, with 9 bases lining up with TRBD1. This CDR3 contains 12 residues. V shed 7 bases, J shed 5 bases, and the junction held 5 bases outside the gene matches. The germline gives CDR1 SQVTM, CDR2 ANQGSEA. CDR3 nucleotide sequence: TGCAGCGCTGGACAGGGGATGACTGAAGCTTTCTTT. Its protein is CSAGQGMTEAFF.

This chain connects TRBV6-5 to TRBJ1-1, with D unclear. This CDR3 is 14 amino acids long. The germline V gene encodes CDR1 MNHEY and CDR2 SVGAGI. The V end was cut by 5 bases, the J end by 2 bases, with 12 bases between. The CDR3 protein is CASSESGVNTEAFF. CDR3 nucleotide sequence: TGTGCCAGCAGTGAAAGCGGGGTTAACACTGAAGCTTTCTTT.

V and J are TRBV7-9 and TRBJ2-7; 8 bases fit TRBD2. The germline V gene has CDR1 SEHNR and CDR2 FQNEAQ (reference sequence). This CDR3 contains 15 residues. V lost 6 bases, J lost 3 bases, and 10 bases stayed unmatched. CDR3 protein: CASSSRDGGDYEQYF. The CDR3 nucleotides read TGTGCCAGCAGTTCCCGGGACGGGGGGGACTACGAGCAGTACTTC.

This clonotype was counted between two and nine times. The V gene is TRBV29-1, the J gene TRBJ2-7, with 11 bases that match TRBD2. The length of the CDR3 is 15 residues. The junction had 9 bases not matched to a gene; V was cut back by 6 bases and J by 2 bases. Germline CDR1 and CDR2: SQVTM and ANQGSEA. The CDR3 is CSVALTSGDPYEQYF. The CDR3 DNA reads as TGCAGCGTCGCTCTGACTAGCGGGGACCCCTACGAGCAGTACTTC.

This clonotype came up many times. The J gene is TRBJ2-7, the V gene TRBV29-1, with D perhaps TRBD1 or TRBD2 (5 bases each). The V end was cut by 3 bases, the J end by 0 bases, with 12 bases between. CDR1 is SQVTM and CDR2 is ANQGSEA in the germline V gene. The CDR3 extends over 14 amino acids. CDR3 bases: TGCAGCGTTGAGACGGGGCGAGGCTCCTACGAGCAGTACTTC. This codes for CSVETGRGSYEQYF.

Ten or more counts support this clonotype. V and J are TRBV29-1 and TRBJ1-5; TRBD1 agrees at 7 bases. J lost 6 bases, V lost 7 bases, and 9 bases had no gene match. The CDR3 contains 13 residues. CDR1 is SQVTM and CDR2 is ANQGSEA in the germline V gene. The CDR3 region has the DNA TGCAGCGCAACAACAGGGGTCGGTCAGCCCCAGCATTTT. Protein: CSATTGVGQPQHF.

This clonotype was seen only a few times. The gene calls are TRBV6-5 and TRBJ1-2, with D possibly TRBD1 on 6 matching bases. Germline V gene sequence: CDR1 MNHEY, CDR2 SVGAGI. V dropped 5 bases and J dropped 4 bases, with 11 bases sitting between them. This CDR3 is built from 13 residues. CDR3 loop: CASSPRTVYGYTF. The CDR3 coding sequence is TGTGCCAGCAGTCCTCGGACAGTCTATGGCTACACCTTC.

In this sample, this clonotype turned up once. The CDR3 protein is CSARDGGLFRGNQPQHF. CDR3 bases: TGCAGTGCTAGAGATGGGGGACTTTTTCGGGGTAATCAGCCCCAGCATTTT. The genes are TRBV20-1 and TRBJ1-5, with D possibly matching TRBD1 (5 bases). Trimming took 0 bases from V and 4 from J, leaving 19 bases between them. CDR3 size: 17 residues. Germline CDR1 DFQATT, CDR2 SNEGSKA (reference sequence).

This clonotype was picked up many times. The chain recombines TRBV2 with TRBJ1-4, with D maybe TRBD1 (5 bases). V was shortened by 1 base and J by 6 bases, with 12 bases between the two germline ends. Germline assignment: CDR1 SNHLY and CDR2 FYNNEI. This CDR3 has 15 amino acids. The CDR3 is CASSEGAGKDEKLFF. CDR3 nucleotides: TGTGCCAGCAGTGAAGGGGCAGGGAAAGATGAAAAACTGTTTTTT.

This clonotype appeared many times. CDR3 in amino acids: CATSERTGDEQYF. The CDR3 DNA follows: TGTGCCACCAGTGAAAGGACAGGCGACGAGCAGTACTTC. The rearrangement links TRBV24-1 to TRBJ2-7, with 7 bases fitting TRBD1. The germline CDR1 and CDR2 sequences are KGHDR and SFDVKD. This CDR3 is 13 amino acids long. V lost 4 bases, J lost 5 bases, and 4 bases stayed unmatched.

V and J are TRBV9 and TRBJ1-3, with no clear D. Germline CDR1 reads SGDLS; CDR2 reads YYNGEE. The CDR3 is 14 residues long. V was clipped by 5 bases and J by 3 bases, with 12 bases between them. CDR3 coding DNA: TGTGCCAGCAGTTTCTACGGTGGTGGAAACACCATATATTTT. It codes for CASSFYGGGNTIYF.